The 32 T cell receptor beta chains listed next were all sequenced from one sample in a study of early T cells in non-severe SARS-CoV-2 infection. TCRdb reprocessed the 5' RACE reads with MiXCR, giving one entry per CDR3 protein. The sample lists some 80,000 distinct CDR3 sequences, around 12% occurring once. The sequencing here drew on whole blood, taken at baseline. These receptors came from an adult who was a healthcare worker with PCR-confirmed SARS-CoV-2 infection or an uninfected control (not recorded which). The donor label of this sample is uncertain.

This clonotype was seen ten or more times. This sequence joins TRBV7-3 and TRBJ2-1; 14 bases are shared with TRBD2. The germline CDR1 and CDR2 sequences are SGHTA and FQGTGA. This CDR3 spans 16 amino acids. Germline trimming cut 5 bases from V and 8 bases from J; bases unmatched to any gene: 8. As DNA, the CDR3 is TGTGCCAGCAGCCCACCCGGGACTAGCGGGGGCGATGAGCAGTTCTTC. This gives the protein CASSPPGTSGGDEQFF. The complete variable domain, with remaining parts taken from reference TRBV7-3 and TRBJ2-1, reads GAGVSQTPSNKVTEKGKYVELRCDPISGHTALYWYRQSLGQGPEFLIYFQGTGAADDSGLPNDRFFAVRPEGSVSTLKIQRTERGDSAVYLCASSPPGTSGGDEQFFGPGTRLTVL.

The rearrangement uses TRBV13 and TRBJ2-3; TRBD2 agrees at 7 bases. Trimming removed 5 bases from V and 4 bases from J; junction bases left unmatched: 9. Germline V gives CDR1 PRHDT, CDR2 FYEKMQ (reference sequence). The CDR3 spans 15 residues. The CDR3 nucleotides read TGTGCCAGCAGCCTACCGCGGGGAGGGGCAGATACGCAGTATTTT. This gives the protein CASSLPRGGADTQYF.

The chain uses TRBV4-1 and TRBJ2-3; D is ambiguous. V was clipped by 1 base and J by 5 bases, with 10 bases between them. Germline CDR1 reads MGHRA; CDR2 reads YSYEKL. This CDR3 contains 14 residues. CDR3 DNA: TGCGCCAGCAGCCAAGCCTTAGCCCGAGATACGCAGTATTTT. Its protein product is CASSQALARDTQYF.

By sample fraction, this clonotype is large. The chain has TRBV3-1 and TRBJ2-7; no firm D call. Trimming took 8 bases from V and 6 from J, leaving 17 bases between them. The length of the CDR3 is 13 residues. Germline lookup yields CDR1 LGHDT and CDR2 YNNKEL (reference sequence). The CDR3 sequence: CASELISEGEQYF. The CDR3 nucleotides are TGTGCCAGCGAACTAATATCAGAAGGCGAGCAGTACTTC.

This clonotype was counted only a few times. V gene TRBV9 combines with J gene TRBJ2-3; 7 bases are shared with TRBD1. CDR1 is SGDLS, CDR2 YYNGEE, per germline. The CDR3 contains 15 residues. The junction had 6 bases not matched to a gene; V was cut back by 5 bases and J by 0 bases. The CDR3: CASRAPGGSTDTQYF. CDR3 nucleotides: TGTGCCAGCAGGGCCCCAGGGGGTAGCACAGATACGCAGTATTTT.

This rearrangement joins TRBV20-1 to TRBJ2-7; D perhaps matches TRBD2 (6 bases). With 1 base removed from V and 1 base from J, the gap between germline ends came to 14 bases. CDR1 is DFQATT, CDR2 SNEGSKA, per germline (reference sequence). The CDR3 sequence is 15 residues long. CDR3 amino acids: CSARAPGGVSYEQYF. As DNA, the CDR3 is TGCAGTGCTAGAGCCCCTGGCGGGGTGTCCTACGAGCAGTACTTC.

This clonotype was found a few times. V usage is TRBV14 and J usage is TRBJ1-4; no clear D. The V end lost 2 bases, the J end lost 3 bases, and 10 bases lay between the germline ends. From germline, CDR1 is SGHDN and CDR2 FVKESK. The CDR3 length is 15 residues. The CDR3 protein is CASSQRPDANEKLFF. CDR3 DNA: TGTGCCAGCAGCCAAAGGCCGGACGCTAATGAAAAACTGTTTTTT.

This clonotype was counted at least ten times. The chain employs TRBV18 and TRBJ2-3, with D tentatively TRBD2 (5 bases). The CDR3 spans 14 residues. CDR1 and CDR2 from the germline V gene are KGHSH and LQKENI. Between the trimmed V and J ends, which lost 2 bases and 4 bases, there was a span of 10 bases. CDR3 amino acids: CASSPAGSADTQYF. CDR3 nucleotide sequence: TGTGCCAGCTCACCAGCGGGTTCGGCAGATACGCAGTATTTT.

This clonotype was observed a few times. This sequence joins TRBV7-2 and TRBJ1-6; D is uncertain. The CDR3 loop spans 13 amino acids. V was shortened by 8 bases and J by 8 bases, with 13 bases between the two germline ends. The germline CDR1 and CDR2 sequences are SGHTA and FQGNSA. CDR3 sequence: CASAGRADSPLHF. The CDR3 DNA reads as TGTGCCAGCGCGGGGAGGGCGGATTCACCCCTCCACTTT.

This clonotype came up a few times. V usage is TRBV19 and J usage is TRBJ2-3; tentatively, D is TRBD2 (6 bases). Trimming cost V 10 bases and J 5 bases, with 16 bases left between them. CDR1 is LNHDA and CDR2 is SQIVND in the germline V gene (reference sequence). The CDR3 contains 13 residues. The CDR3 DNA follows: TGTGCCACCTCCCAGAGGCGGGGAGATACGCAGTATTTT. As protein: CATSQRRGDTQYF.

This clonotype was counted many times. This chain uses TRBV6-2 or TRBV6-3 with TRBJ2-1; D is unclear. The CDR3 has 11 amino acids. Trimming removed 8 bases at V and 2 bases at J, with 4 bases between. Germline CDR1 MNHEY, CDR2 SVGEGT. The chain's CDR3 is CASCAYNEQFF. The CDR3 DNA sequence: TGTGCCAGCTGTGCCTACAATGAGCAGTTCTTC.

The rearrangement links TRBV5-4 to TRBJ1-1; 7 nucleotides match TRBD1. This CDR3 has 13 amino acids. Trimming at V came to 5 bases and at J to 5 bases, leaving 6 bases not matched to a gene. Per germline, CDR1 SGHNT and CDR2 YYREEE (reference sequence). The CDR3 loop reads CASRGTAETEAFF. The CDR3 DNA reads as TGTGCCAGCAGGGGGACAGCGGAGACTGAAGCTTTCTTT.

This clonotype appeared a few times. This sequence joins TRBV7-9 and TRBJ2-7; 12 bases map to TRBD1. The CDR3 is 15 amino acids. The V gene's germline CDR1 is SEHNR and CDR2 FQNEAQ (reference sequence). J gave up 4 bases and V 5 bases, and 6 bases lay outside the gene matches. CDR3 amino acids: CASSPRDRGRYEQYF. The CDR3, as DNA: TGTGCCAGCAGCCCCCGGGACAGGGGGCGGTACGAGCAGTACTTC.

V is TRBV4-3 and J is TRBJ2-2; 7 bases agree with TRBD2. Germline-derived CDR1 and CDR2 are LGHNA and YSLEER. The CDR3 spans 15 residues. The junction had 6 bases not matched to a gene; V was cut back by 4 bases and J by 4 bases. This CDR3 is CASSPTGGLTGELFF. DNA of the CDR3: TGCGCCAGCAGCCCAACGGGGGGTCTCACCGGGGAGCTGTTTTTT.

There are many counts of this clonotype. J is TRBJ2-7 and V is TRBV9, with 7 bases aligning to TRBD2. CDR1 is SGDLS, CDR2 YYNGEE, per germline. CDR3 length equals 15 residues. The ends lost 0 bases at V and 6 bases at J; junction bases unmatched: 9. The CDR3 is CASSVDGRTGGEQYF. The CDR3 DNA is TGTGCCAGCAGCGTAGATGGGCGGACGGGGGGCGAGCAGTACTTC. The entire variable domain, with the rest obtained from reference TRBV9 and TRBJ2-7, is as follows: DSGVTQTPKHLITATGQRVTLRCSPRSGDLSVYWYQQSLDQGLQFLIQYYNGEERAKGNILERFSAQQFPDLHSELNLSSLELGDSALYFCASSVDGRTGGEQYFGPGTRLTVT.

This clonotype has at least ten counts. The chain employs TRBV5-6 and TRBJ2-1; D is uncertain. Germline-derived CDR1 and CDR2 are SGHDT and YYEEEE. Trimming shortened V by 2 bases and J by 0 bases, and 9 bases separated the two germline ends. CDR3 length: 15 amino acids. CDR3: CASSLSHSSYNEQFF. In nucleotides, the CDR3 is TGTGCCAGCAGCTTAAGTCATAGCTCCTACAATGAGCAGTTCTTC.

This chain uses TRBV5-6 with TRBJ2-7, with TRBD2 identical over 9 bases. CDR3 length equals 15 residues. V lost 0 bases, J lost 2 bases, and 3 bases stayed unmatched. Germline loops: CDR1 SGHDT, CDR2 YYEEEE. The CDR3 DNA sequence: TGTGCCAGCAGCTTGGAACTAGCGGGCCCCTACGAGCAGTACTTC. Translated, it gives CASSLELAGPYEQYF.

This clonotype came up many times. The chain recombines TRBV19 with TRBJ1-5, with D tentatively TRBD1 (5 bases). The V end lost 5 bases, the J end lost 6 bases, and 11 bases lay between the germline ends. There are 13 residues in the CDR3. The germline V gene encodes CDR1 LNHDA and CDR2 SQIVND (reference sequence). CDR3 sequence: CASSGQGRQPQHF. The CDR3 DNA follows: TGTGCCAGTAGTGGCCAGGGACGTCAGCCCCAGCATTTT.

This clonotype came up a few times. The rearrangement links TRBV18 to TRBJ1-1, with a tentative D call TRBD1 (5 bases). V gave up 4 bases and J gave up 4 bases, with 13 bases separating them. The length of the CDR3 is 14 residues. Germline V CDR1 and CDR2: KGHSH, LQKENI. The CDR3 DNA is TGTGCCAGCTCACTAACGGGCCAGGGCACTGAAGCTTTCTTT. Encoded protein: CASSLTGQGTEAFF.

This clonotype was found a few times. The rearrangement joins TRBV11-2 to TRBJ2-7; weak D call: TRBD2 (5 bases). V was shortened by 4 bases and J by 2 bases, with 15 bases between the two germline ends. The CDR3 covers 15 residues. CDR1 and CDR2 from the germline V gene are SGHAT and FQNNGV. CDR3 amino acids: CASSSLSGKAYEQYF. CDR3 nucleotides: TGTGCCAGCAGCTCCCTTTCGGGGAAAGCCTACGAGCAGTACTTC.

This clonotype appeared once. The CDR3 protein is CASSGGQASVEQYF. The CDR3 DNA reads TGTGCCAGCAGCGGGGGACAGGCGTCGGTCGAGCAGTACTTC. V usage is TRBV13 and J usage is TRBJ2-7; 8 nucleotides align to TRBD1. This CDR3 is 14 amino acids long. Germline V gene lookup returns CDR1 PRHDT and CDR2 FYEKMQ (reference sequence). With V trimmed by 5 bases and J by 6 bases, 9 bases remained unmatched.

The chain uses TRBV9 and TRBJ2-5; D is uncertain. The CDR3 length is 12 residues. Germline CDR1 reads SGDLS; CDR2 reads YYNGEE. The V and J ends lost 3 bases and 5 bases respectively, with 8 bases between them. The CDR3 DNA reads TGTGCCAGCAGCGCCCCGCGGGAGACCCAGTACTTC. Protein: CASSAPRETQYF.

The chain joins TRBV4-3 to TRBJ1-2, with a weak D call TRBD1 (5 bases). The CDR3 totals 14 residues. V shed 1 base and J shed 3 bases, with 9 bases lying between them. Per the germline V gene, CDR1 is LGHNA and CDR2 is YSLEER. CDR3 in DNA: TGCGCCAGCAGCCAAGCTGGGGGAGACTATGGCTACACCTTC. Translated, it gives CASSQAGGDYGYTF.

The chain combines TRBV6-6 with TRBJ2-3, with D hard to call. Deletions cut 8 bases from V and 1 base from J, with 13 bases between. CDR3 length: 14 residues. Germline V CDR1 and CDR2: MNHNY, SVGAGI (reference sequence). The CDR3 here is CASHIVGGTDTQYF. Here the CDR3 DNA reads TGTGCCAGCCATATCGTCGGAGGCACAGATACGCAGTATTTT.

The chain has TRBV28 and TRBJ2-7, with 9 bases aligning to TRBD1. V lost 6 bases to trimming and J lost 3 bases; unmatched junction nucleotides: 12. Germline CDR1 MDHEN, CDR2 SYDVKM. This CDR3 is 16 amino acids long. The CDR3 sequence: CASSLSGQGLIYEQYF. The DNA of the CDR3 is TGTGCCAGCAGCCTATCCGGACAGGGGTTAATCTACGAGCAGTACTTC. Supplemented by reference TRBV28 and TRBJ2-7, the full variable domain reads DVKVTQSSRYLVKRTGEKVFLECVQDMDHENMFWYRQDPGLGLRLIYFSYDVKMKEKGDIPEGYSVSREKKERFSLILESASTNQTSMYLCASSLSGQGLIYEQYFGPGTRLTVT.

Ten or more counts support this clonotype. The gene calls are TRBV20-1 and TRBJ2-7, with a weak D call TRBD2 (6 bases). Looked up from germline, CDR1 is DFQATT and CDR2 is SNEGSKA (reference sequence). Trimming cost V 4 bases and J 4 bases, with 17 bases left between them. This CDR3 spans 14 amino acids. The CDR3 spells CSAILLANVYEQYF. Written as DNA, the CDR3 is TGCAGTGCTATTCTGCTAGCGAACGTATACGAGCAGTACTTC.

The sample holds a few counts of this clonotype. This chain uses TRBV3-1 with TRBJ2-3, with D possibly matching TRBD1 (5 bases). CDR1 LGHDT and CDR2 YNNKEL come from the germline V gene (reference sequence). This CDR3 spans 16 amino acids. V was pared by 0 bases and J by 0 bases, with 10 bases between. The CDR3 loop is CASSQDGALSTDTQYF. The CDR3, as DNA: TGTGCCAGCAGCCAAGATGGGGCACTCAGCACAGATACGCAGTATTTT.

The rearrangement links TRBV5-1 to TRBJ1-2, with 7 bases that match TRBD1. Germline V CDR1 and CDR2: SGHRS, YFSETQ. The V and J ends lost 4 bases and 1 base, in that order; junction bases with no gene match: 4. There are 14 residues in the CDR3. The CDR3 region has the DNA TGCGCCAGCAGCCCTGGGACAGATAACTATGGCTACACCTTC. Protein: CASSPGTDNYGYTF.

This clonotype was picked up one time. V gene TRBV19 combines with J gene TRBJ2-5; 8 nucleotides line up with TRBD1. CDR1 is LNHDA and CDR2 is SQIVND in the germline V gene (reference sequence). CDR3 length equals 13 residues. V gave up 4 bases and J gave up 3 bases; unmatched junction bases: 1. The CDR3 is CASSRGQEETQYF. CDR3 in DNA: TGTGCCAGTAGTAGGGGACAGGAAGAGACCCAGTACTTC.

The chain couples TRBV30 to TRBJ2-3; 11 bases align to TRBD2. This CDR3 is built from 14 residues. With 2 bases clipped from V and 3 bases from J, the junction kept 1 base outside the gene matches. The germline V gene has CDR1 GTSNPN and CDR2 SVGIG (reference sequence). The CDR3 protein is CAWSPSGGTDTQYF. The CDR3 region has the DNA TGTGCCTGGAGTCCTAGCGGGGGGACAGATACGCAGTATTTT.

This clonotype was detected a few times. As DNA, the CDR3 is TGTGCCAGCAGCCAGAGGTACAATGAGCAGTTCTTC. Residues: CASSQRYNEQFF. V and J are TRBV4-2 and TRBJ2-1; D unclear. Germline V CDR1 and CDR2: LGHNA, YNFKEQ. Trimming pared 3 bases from V and 4 bases from J, leaving 4 bases between. The CDR3 totals 12 residues.

This rearrangement joins TRBV6-6 to TRBJ2-4, with 11 bases fitting TRBD1. The CDR3 runs 18 residues. The germline V gene has CDR1 MNHNY and CDR2 SVGAGI (reference sequence). The ends lost 6 bases at V and 0 bases at J; junction bases unmatched: 10. CDR3 sequence (DNA): TGTGCCAGCAGGGCCTGGACAGGGGGCTCTTTAGCCAAAAACATTCAGTACTTC. Amino acids: CASRAWTGGSLAKNIQYF.